This T cell receptor beta chain was sequenced in a study of blood T cell repertoires in COVID-19. Study overall: PBMCs, B-cell-depleted T cells, or T cells provided the cDNA or gDNA that made up the material.

Original processing methods: Amplification from reference gene primers served as the basis for estimated nucleated cell counts. The repertoire was sequenced with immunoSEQ multiplex PCR; TCRdb's copy has only in-frame clones and lacks some. V and J calls and clone size come straight from that table; D and trimming were deduced from the DNA. The sample records approximately 230,000 clones, roughly 90% being singletons. Trimming at V came to 3 bases and at J to 7 bases, leaving 8 bases not matched to a gene. Germline lookup yields CDR1 SEHNR and CDR2 FQNEAQ (reference sequence). This CDR3 contains 14 residues.

The chain recombines TRBV7-9 with TRBJ2-7; 8 bases fit TRBD1. This receptor was obtained from a woman aged 40 to 49 who had recovered from COVID-19. Specimen: peripheral blood. The DNA of the CDR3 is TGTGCCAGCAGCTTCGACAGGGGCCCGGATGAGCAGTACTTC. Its protein is CASSFDRGPDEQYF.